These 15 T cell receptor beta chains came from one sample sequenced in a study of cytomegalovirus exposure and HLA in healthy donors. Amplification used 60 Vbeta primers and 13 Jbeta primers. Assay: immunoSEQ multiplex PCR; the TCRdb copy retains only in-frame clones and omits some. The sample has about 140,000 clones, 76% seen once. The sequenced sample was PBMCs. These receptors came from a man aged 35 to 55 in good health and CMV-seronegative.

The chain links TRBV2 to TRBJ2-3, with 9 nucleotides matching TRBD1. The V segment lost 4 bases and the J segment 3 bases; nucleotides outside the gene matches: 5. Germline loops: CDR1 SNHLY, CDR2 FYNNEI. The length of the CDR3 is 15 residues. CDR3 in DNA: TGTGCCAGCAGTGCGGGGACAGGGAGGACAGATACGCAGTATTTT. Translation gives CASSAGTGRTDTQYF.

About this clone: Different DNA sequences within this sample yield the same CDR3. The rearrangement uses TRBV6-5 and TRBJ2-7; D is unclear. The V gene lost 11 bases and the J gene lost 2 bases, with 16 bases spanning the gap. Per germline, CDR1 MNHEY and CDR2 SVGAGI. The CDR3 loop spans 13 amino acids. CDR3 in DNA: TGTGCCTCATCCTTGGGCACCGCCTACGAGCAGTACTTC. It is translated as CASSLGTAYEQYF.

J is TRBJ1-5 and V is TRBV28; a possible D gene is TRBD1 (5 bases). CDR3 length: 14 residues. Germline CDR1 MDHEN, CDR2 SYDVKM. V gave up 2 bases and J gave up 7 bases, with 12 bases separating them. The CDR3 DNA is TGTGCCAGCAGTTTAATTGGGGGGGGGCAGCCCCAGCATTTT. Amino acid sequence: CASSLIGGGQPQHF.

The genes are TRBV19 and TRBJ2-3; the D gene is possibly TRBD2 (6 bases). CDR1 LNHDA and CDR2 SQIVND come from the germline V gene (reference sequence). V lost 4 bases, J lost 1 base, and 18 bases lay in between. This CDR3 has 17 residues. The CDR3 DNA reads as TGTGCCAGTAGTAGGGGGGATGGGGCGCACGGCACAGATACGCAGTATTTT. Translated: CASSRGDGAHGTDTQYF.

The V call is TRBV25-1, the J call TRBJ1-4; D not certain. Germline V gene data show CDR1 as MGHDK and CDR2 as SYGVNS. V was trimmed by 2 bases and J by 3 bases, leaving 4 bases between them. This CDR3 spans 13 amino acids. The CDR3 protein is CASSEPANEKLFF. The CDR3 DNA reads TGTGCCAGCAGTGAACCAGCTAATGAAAAACTGTTTTTT.

This clone has only a few counts. This chain connects TRBV2 to TRBJ2-2; 14 nucleotides agree with TRBD2. Germline CDR1 and CDR2: SNHLY and FYNNEI. With 6 bases clipped from V and 7 bases from J, the junction kept 4 bases outside the gene matches. The CDR3 has 15 amino acids. Here the CDR3 DNA reads TGTGCCAGCAGATCCGGGACTAGCGGGAGCGGGGAGCTGTTTTTT. Translating gives CASRSGTSGSGELFF.

This chain joins TRBV5-1 and TRBJ2-1; D might be TRBD2 (6 bases). The V end was cut by 0 bases, the J end by 5 bases, with 15 bases between. There are 16 residues in the CDR3. Germline CDR1 is SGHRS and CDR2 is YFSETQ. CDR3 sequence: CASSLAPSEYNNEQFF. Written as DNA, the CDR3 is TGCGCCAGCAGCTTGGCGCCTAGCGAGTATAACAATGAGCAGTTCTTC.

This clone was seen just once. The chain couples TRBV7-8 to TRBJ2-3, with D possibly matching TRBD2 (6 bases). The V end lost 4 bases, the J end lost 3 bases, and 11 bases lay between the germline ends. Germline-derived CDR1 and CDR2 are SGHVS and FQNEAQ. The CDR3 has 14 amino acids. The CDR3 loop is CASSSLASTDTQYF. The CDR3 DNA sequence: TGTGCCAGCAGCTCTCTAGCGTCGACAGATACGCAGTATTTT.

The chain combines TRBV27 with TRBJ2-3, with 10 positions matching TRBD1. Trimming at V came to 5 bases and at J to 5 bases, leaving 7 bases not matched to a gene. Germline assignment: CDR1 MNHEY and CDR2 SMNVEV (reference sequence). This CDR3 contains 15 residues. This CDR3 is CASSVGTGVGDTQYF. The CDR3 nucleotides read TGTGCCAGCAGTGTCGGGACAGGGGTCGGAGATACGCAGTATTTT.

The J gene is TRBJ1-4, the V gene TRBV30, with 8 bases aligning to TRBD1. There are 15 residues in the CDR3. The trim removed 1 base at V and 7 bases at J, leaving 8 bases unmatched. Per the germline V gene, CDR1 is GTSNPN and CDR2 is SVGIG (reference sequence). As DNA, the CDR3 is TGTGCCTGGAGTGGGACAGGGTGGGGGGGTGAAAAACTGTTTTTT. It encodes CAWSGTGWGGEKLFF.

The genes are TRBV5-4 and TRBJ2-1, with 7 bases fitting TRBD2. Germline CDR1 is SGHNT and CDR2 is YYREEE (reference sequence). The CDR3 is 13 residues long. CDR3 DNA sequence: TGTGCAGGGACTACCGACTCCTACAATGAGCAGTTCTTC. It translates to CAGTTDSYNEQFF. The full variable domain, with the rest looked up from reference TRBV5-4 and TRBJ2-1, is ETGVTQSPTHLIKTRGQQVTLRCSSQSGHNTVSWYQQALGQGPQFIFQYYREEENGRGNFPPRFSGLQFPNYSSELNVNALELDDSALYLCAGTTDSYNEQFFGPGTRLTVL.

This chain uses TRBV29-1 with TRBJ1-1; 9 nucleotides agree with TRBD1. Unmatched junction bases numbered 2, after V lost 3 bases and J lost 3 bases. From germline, CDR1 is SQVTM and CDR2 ANQGSEA. The CDR3 runs 13 residues. CDR3 protein: CSVEGQGYTEAFF. CDR3 nucleotide sequence: TGCAGCGTTGAGGGACAGGGCTACACTGAAGCTTTCTTT. Full variable domain (rest looked up from reference TRBV29-1 and TRBJ1-1): SAVISQKPSRDICQRGTSLTIQCQVDSQVTMMFWYRQQPGQSLTLIATANQGSEATYESGFVIDKFPISRPNLTFSTLTVSNMSPEDSSIYLCSVEGQGYTEAFFGQGTRLTVV.

The chain uses TRBV16 and TRBJ2-5; a possible D gene is TRBD1 (6 bases). Trimming shortened V by 2 bases and J by 5 bases, and 12 bases separated the two germline ends. Per germline, CDR1 KGHSY and CDR2 FQNENV. This CDR3 spans 14 amino acids. The CDR3 loop is CASSQLTGGETQYF. CDR3 nucleotide sequence: TGTGCCAGCAGCCAACTGACAGGTGGGGAGACCCAGTACTTC.

Only one count was recorded for this clone. The genes are TRBV30 and TRBJ2-5; D unclear. The germline V and J ends were trimmed by 2 bases and 11 bases, with 9 bases remaining between them. The CDR3 is made up of 10 amino acids. Germline CDR1 is GTSNPN and CDR2 is SVGIG (reference sequence). The CDR3 bases are TGTGCCTGGAGTCAGAAGGAGCAGTACTTC. Its translation is CAWSQKEQYF.

This clone has a handful of counts. The chain employs TRBV6-1 and TRBJ1-4, with 9 bases aligning to TRBD1. Germline lookup yields CDR1 MNHNS and CDR2 SASEGT. CDR3 length: 13 amino acids. V gave up 10 bases and J gave up 8 bases; unmatched junction bases: 8. The CDR3 region is CATTLTGGEKLFF. The CDR3 bases are TGTGCCACCACCTTGACAGGGGGAGAAAAACTGTTTTTT.